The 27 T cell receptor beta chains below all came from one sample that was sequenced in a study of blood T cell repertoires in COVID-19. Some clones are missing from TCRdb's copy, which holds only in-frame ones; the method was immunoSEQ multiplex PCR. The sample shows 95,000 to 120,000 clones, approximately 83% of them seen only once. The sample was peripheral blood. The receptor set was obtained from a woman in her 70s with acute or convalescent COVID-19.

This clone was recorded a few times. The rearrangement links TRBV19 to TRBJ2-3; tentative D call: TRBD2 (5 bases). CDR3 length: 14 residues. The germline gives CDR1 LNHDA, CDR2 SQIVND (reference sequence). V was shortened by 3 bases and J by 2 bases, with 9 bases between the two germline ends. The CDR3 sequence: CASSITEDTDTQYF. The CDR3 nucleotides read TGTGCCAGTAGTATTACGGAGGACACAGATACGCAGTATTTT.

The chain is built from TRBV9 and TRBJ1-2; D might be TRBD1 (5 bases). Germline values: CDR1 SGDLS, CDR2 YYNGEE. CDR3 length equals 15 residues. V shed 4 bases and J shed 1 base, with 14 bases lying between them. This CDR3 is CASSFEPGHNYGYTF. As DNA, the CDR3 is TGTGCCAGCAGCTTTGAACCAGGGCATAACTATGGCTACACCTTC.

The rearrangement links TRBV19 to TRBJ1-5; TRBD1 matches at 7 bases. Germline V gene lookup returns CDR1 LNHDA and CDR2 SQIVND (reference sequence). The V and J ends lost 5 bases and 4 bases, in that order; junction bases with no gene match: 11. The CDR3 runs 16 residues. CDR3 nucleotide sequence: TGTGCCAGTAGTGGAAGACCGGGACAGCAAAATCAGCCCCAGCATTTT. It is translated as CASSGRPGQQNQPQHF.

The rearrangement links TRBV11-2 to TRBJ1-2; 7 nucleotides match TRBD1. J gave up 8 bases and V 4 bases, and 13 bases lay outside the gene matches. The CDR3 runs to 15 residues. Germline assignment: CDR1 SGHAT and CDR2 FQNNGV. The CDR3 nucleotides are TGTGCCAGCAGCTCCCGATTGACAGGGCCGGGGGGCTACACCTTC. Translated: CASSSRLTGPGGYTF.

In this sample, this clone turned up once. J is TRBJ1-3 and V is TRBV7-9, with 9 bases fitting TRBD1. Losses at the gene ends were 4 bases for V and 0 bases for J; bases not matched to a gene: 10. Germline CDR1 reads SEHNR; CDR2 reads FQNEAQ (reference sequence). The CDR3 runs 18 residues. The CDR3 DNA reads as TGTGCCAGCAGCTATTACCTACAGGGGGCCTACTCTGGAAACACCATATATTTT. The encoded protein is CASSYYLQGAYSGNTIYF.

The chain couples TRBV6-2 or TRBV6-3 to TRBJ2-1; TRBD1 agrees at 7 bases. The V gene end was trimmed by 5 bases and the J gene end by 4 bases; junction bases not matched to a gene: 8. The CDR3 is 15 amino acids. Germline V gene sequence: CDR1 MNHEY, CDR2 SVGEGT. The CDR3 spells CASSDTGAPYNEQFF. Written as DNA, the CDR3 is TGTGCCAGCAGTGACACAGGGGCCCCATACAATGAGCAGTTCTTC.

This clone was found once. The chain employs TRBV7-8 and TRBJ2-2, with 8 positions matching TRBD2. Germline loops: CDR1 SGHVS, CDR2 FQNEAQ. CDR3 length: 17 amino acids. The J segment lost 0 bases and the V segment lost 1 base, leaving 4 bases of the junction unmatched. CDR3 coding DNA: TGTGCCAGCAGCTTAGGGGGACTAGTAGCGAACACCGGGGAGCTGTTTTTT. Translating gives CASSLGGLVANTGELFF.

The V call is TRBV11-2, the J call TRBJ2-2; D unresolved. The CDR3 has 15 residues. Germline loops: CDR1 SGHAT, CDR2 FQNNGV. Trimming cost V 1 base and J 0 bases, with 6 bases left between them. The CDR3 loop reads CASSLGLTNTGELFF. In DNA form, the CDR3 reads TGTGCCAGCAGCTTAGGACTTACGAACACCGGGGAGCTGTTTTTT.

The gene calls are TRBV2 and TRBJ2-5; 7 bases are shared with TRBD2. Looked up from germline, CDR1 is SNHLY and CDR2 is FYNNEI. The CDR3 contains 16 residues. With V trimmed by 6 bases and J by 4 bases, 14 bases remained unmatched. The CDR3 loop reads CASRKQLLAAGETQYF. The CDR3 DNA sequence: TGTGCCAGCAGGAAGCAGCTGCTAGCGGCCGGAGAGACCCAGTACTTC.

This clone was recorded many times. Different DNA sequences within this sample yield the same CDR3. CDR3 nucleotide sequence: TGTGCCAGCAGCTTAGGAGACAGGGGAAACACTGAAGCTTTCTTT. Translating it yields CASSLGDRGNTEAFF. The chain carries TRBV7-9 and TRBJ1-1, with 8 bases matching TRBD1. The V gene end was trimmed by 1 base and the J gene end by 2 bases; junction bases not matched to a gene: 3. The CDR3 spans 15 residues. Germline lookup yields CDR1 SEHNR and CDR2 FQNEAQ (reference sequence).

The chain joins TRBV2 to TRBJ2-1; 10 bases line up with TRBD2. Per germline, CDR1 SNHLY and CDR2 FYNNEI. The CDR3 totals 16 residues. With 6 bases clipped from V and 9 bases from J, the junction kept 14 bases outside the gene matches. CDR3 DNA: TGTGCCAGCAGCCGCCGTGGCGCTAGCGGGAGTGGTGAGCAGTTCTTC. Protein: CASSRRGASGSGEQFF.

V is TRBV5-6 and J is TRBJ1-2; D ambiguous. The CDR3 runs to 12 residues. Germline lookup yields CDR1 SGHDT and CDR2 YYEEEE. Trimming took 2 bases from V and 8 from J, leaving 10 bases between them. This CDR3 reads CASSLQRRGYTF. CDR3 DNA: TGTGCCAGCAGCTTACAGCGGCGAGGCTACACCTTC.

The CDR3 sequence is CASSSGENTDTQYF. In DNA form, the CDR3 reads TGTGCCAGCAGCTCGGGGGAAAACACAGATACGCAGTATTTT. The chain recombines TRBV11-3 with TRBJ2-3; D possibly corresponds to TRBD2 (6 bases). CDR1 and CDR2 (germline): SGHNT, YENEEA. The CDR3 spans 14 residues. With 4 bases removed from V and 2 bases from J, the gap between germline ends came to 10 bases.

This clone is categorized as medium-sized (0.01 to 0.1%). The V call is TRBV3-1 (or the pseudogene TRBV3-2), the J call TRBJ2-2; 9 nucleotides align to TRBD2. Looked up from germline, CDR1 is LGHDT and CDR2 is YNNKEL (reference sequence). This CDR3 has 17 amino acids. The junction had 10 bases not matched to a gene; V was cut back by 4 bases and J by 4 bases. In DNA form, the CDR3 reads TGTGCCAGCAGCCTTCCCGGGACTAGCAGGGGCACCGGGGAGCTGTTTTTT. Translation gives CASSLPGTSRGTGELFF.

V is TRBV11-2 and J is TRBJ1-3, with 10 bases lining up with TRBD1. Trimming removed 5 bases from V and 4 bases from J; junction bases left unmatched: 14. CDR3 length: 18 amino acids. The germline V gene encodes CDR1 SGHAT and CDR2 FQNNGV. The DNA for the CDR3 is TGTGCCAGCAGCCGCTTGGAGAGACAGGGGGCTAGAGGAAACACCATATATTTT. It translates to CASSRLERQGARGNTIYF.

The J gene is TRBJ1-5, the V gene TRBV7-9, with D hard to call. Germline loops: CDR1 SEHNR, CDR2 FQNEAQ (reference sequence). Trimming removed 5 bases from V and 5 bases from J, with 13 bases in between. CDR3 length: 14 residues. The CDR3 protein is CASSGPGSHQPQHF. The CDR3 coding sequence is TGTGCCAGCAGCGGGCCGGGGTCGCATCAGCCCCAGCATTTT.

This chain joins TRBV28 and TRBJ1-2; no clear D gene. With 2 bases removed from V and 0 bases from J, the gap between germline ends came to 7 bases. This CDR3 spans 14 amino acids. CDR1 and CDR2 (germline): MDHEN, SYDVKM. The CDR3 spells CASSLHGPNYGYTF. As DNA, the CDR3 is TGTGCCAGCAGTTTACACGGTCCTAACTATGGCTACACCTTC.

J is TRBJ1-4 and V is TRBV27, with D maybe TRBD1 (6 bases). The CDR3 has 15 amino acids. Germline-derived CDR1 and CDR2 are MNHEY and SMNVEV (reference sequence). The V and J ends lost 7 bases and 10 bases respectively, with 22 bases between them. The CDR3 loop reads CASKPLDSPFAKLFF. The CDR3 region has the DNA TGTGCCAGCAAGCCCTTGGACAGTCCCTTCGCAAAACTGTTTTTT.

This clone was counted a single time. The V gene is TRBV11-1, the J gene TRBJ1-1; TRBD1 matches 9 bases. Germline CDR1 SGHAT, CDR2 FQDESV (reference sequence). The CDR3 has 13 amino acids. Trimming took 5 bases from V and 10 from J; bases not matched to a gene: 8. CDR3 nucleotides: TGTGCCAGCAGCCCGTCGGACAGGGGCGGAGCTTTCTTT. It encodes CASSPSDRGGAFF.

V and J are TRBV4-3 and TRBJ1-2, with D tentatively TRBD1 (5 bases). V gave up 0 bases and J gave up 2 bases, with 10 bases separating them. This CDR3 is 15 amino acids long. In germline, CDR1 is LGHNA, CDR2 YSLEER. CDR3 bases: TGCGCCAGCAGCCAAGATTCAGCAGGGAACTATGGCTACACCTTC. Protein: CASSQDSAGNYGYTF.

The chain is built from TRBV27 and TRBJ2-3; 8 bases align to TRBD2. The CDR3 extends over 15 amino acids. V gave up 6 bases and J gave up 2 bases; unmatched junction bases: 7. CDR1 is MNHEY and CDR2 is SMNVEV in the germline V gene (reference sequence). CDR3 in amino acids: CASRKSGSLTDTQYF. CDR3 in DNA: TGTGCCAGCAGAAAGAGCGGGAGCCTCACAGATACGCAGTATTTT.

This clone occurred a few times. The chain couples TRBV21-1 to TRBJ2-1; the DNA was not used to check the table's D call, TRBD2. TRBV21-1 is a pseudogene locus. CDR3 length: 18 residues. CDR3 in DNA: TGTGCCAGCAGCGCCAACCCCTGGACTAGCGGGGGAAACAATGAGCAGTTCTTC. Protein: CASSANPWTSGGNNEQFF.

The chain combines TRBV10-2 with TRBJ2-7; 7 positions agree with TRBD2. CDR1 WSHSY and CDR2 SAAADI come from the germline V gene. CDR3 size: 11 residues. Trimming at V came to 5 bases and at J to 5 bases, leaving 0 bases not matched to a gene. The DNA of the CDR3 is TGCGCCAGCAGTAGCGGGAACGAGCAGTACTTC. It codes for CASSSGNEQYF.

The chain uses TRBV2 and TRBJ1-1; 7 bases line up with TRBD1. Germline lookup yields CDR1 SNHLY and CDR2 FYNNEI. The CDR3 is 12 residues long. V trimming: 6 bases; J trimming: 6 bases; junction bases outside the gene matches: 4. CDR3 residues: CASSKDRSEAFF. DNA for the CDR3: TGTGCCAGCAGCAAGGACAGGTCTGAAGCTTTCTTT.

Here the CDR3 reads CASSQELSGYSNQPQHF. CDR3 nucleotides: TGTGCCAGCAGCCAAGAATTAAGCGGCTATAGCAATCAGCCCCAGCATTTT. The chain combines TRBV4-2 with TRBJ1-5; the D is unclear. Per germline, CDR1 LGHNA and CDR2 YNFKEQ. Trimming removed 0 bases from V and 0 bases from J, with 12 bases in between. The length of the CDR3 is 17 residues.

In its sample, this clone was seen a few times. This CDR3 is CASSSPHYRSQETQYF. CDR3 DNA: TGTGCCAGCAGCTCCCCTCACTACCGCTCGCAAGAGACCCAGTACTTC. The genes are TRBV28 and TRBJ2-5; D call uncertain. This CDR3 is built from 16 residues. The germline gives CDR1 MDHEN, CDR2 SYDVKM. Between the trimmed V and J ends, which lost 6 bases and 2 bases, there was a span of 19 bases.

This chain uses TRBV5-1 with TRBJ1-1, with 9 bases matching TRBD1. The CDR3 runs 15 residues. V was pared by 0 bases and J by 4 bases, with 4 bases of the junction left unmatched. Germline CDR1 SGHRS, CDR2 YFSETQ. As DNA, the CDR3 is TGCGCCAGCAGCTTGGAGGGACAGGGCCCCACTGAAGCTTTCTTT. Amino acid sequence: CASSLEGQGPTEAFF.